The clone carrying this T cell receptor (beta chain) was seen a handful of times. Germline V lookup: CDR1 LNHDA, CDR2 SQIVND (reference sequence). This CDR3 is built from 13 residues. Trimming removed 6 bases at V and 3 bases at J, with 12 bases between. This entry belongs to a study of T-cell reconstitution after alpha-beta-depleted transplantation in children. Construction of the TCRbeta library involved unique molecular identifiers. TCRdb passed the PCR reads through MiXCR, listing each CDR3 protein once. The sample carries 400,000 to 550,000 distinct CDR3 sequences, approximately 10% recorded once.

The chain has TRBV19 and TRBJ2-7, with D perhaps matching TRBD1 (6 bases). Specimen: PBMCs, collected before TCRalphabeta/CD19-depleted stem cell transplant. The TCR sequence derives from a child under 10 years old with inherited bone marrow failure, due to receive a stem cell transplant. The CDR3 spells CASSPGDGYEQYF. The CDR3 DNA reads TGTGCCAGTAGCCCAGGGGACGGCTACGAGCAGTACTTC. Together with reference TRBV19 and TRBJ2-7, the CDR3 gives the full variable domain: DGGITQSPKYLFRKEGQNVTLSCEQNLNHDAMYWYRQDPGQGLRLIYYSQIVNDFQKGDIAEGYSVSREKKESFPLTVTSAQKNPTAFYLCASSPGDGYEQYFGPGTRLTVT.